This T cell receptor beta chain was documented in a study of chemoradiotherapy in HPV16-positive cancers. Overall study results and limits: During treatment, candidate HPV-specific clones and E7-related motifs expanded in tumor.

A word on this clone: Its antigen is undetermined.

CDR1 is LNHDA, CDR2 SQIVND, per germline (reference sequence). Trimming cost V 6 bases and J 2 bases, with 10 bases left between them. This CDR3 contains 13 residues. Data came from immunoSEQ multiplex PCR; TCRdb stores just in-frame clones and leaves some out. The data show some 32,000 clones, about nine tenths seen once. The sequencing here drew on blood, taken from a patient who underwent chemoradiotherapy. V is TRBV19 and J is TRBJ1-2; D remains ambiguous. This clonotype was sampled from a human donor with HPV-associated anogenital cancer. The CDR3 sequence is CASSPSLNYGYTF. CDR3 nucleotide sequence: TGTGCCAGTAGCCCCAGTCTAAACTATGGCTACACCTTC.